The clone carrying this T cell receptor beta chain occurred a few times. The data were taken from a study of cytomegalovirus exposure and HLA in healthy donors. The CDR3 runs to 13 residues. CDR1 and CDR2 from the germline V gene are LNHNV and YYDKDF (reference sequence). V shed 5 bases and J shed 6 bases, with 13 bases lying between them. PCR was performed using 60 Vbeta and 13 Jbeta primers. Method: immunoSEQ multiplex PCR; TCRdb's copy keeps in-frame clones and lacks some. The top ten hold around 1% of the sample, which has about 130,000 clones, 60% to 80% seen once. The sequenced sample was PBMCs. The clonotype comes from a male donor in good health and CMV-seronegative. V and J are TRBV15 and TRBJ1-1; tentative D call: TRBD1 (5 bases). The DNA of the CDR3 is TGTGCCACCAGCCGAGGGGAGGGGCCTGAAGCTTTCTTT. Translated, it gives CATSRGEGPEAFF.